This passage covers 25 T cell receptor beta chains from one sample sequenced in a study of human T cells and chemical hapten exposure (dated by TCRdb to the early 2020s). The method was RACE. The instrument given in TCRdb is NextSeq 500. Through fastp at Q25 and MiXCR, TCRdb rebuilt clones from the public reads, retaining in-frame beta chains. Rows are combined by CDR3 protein, so each entry shows the most common genes and DNA. The sample has about 120,000 distinct CDR3 sequences on record, approximately 13% of them singletons. The ten top clones hold around 0.99% of the sample. This sample's time point label indicates: patch test 1, 2 weeks after DPC sensitization. Read against the paper, the sample's treatment or condition label means: therapeutic diphenylcyclopropenone sensitization with weekly scalp DPC. The source was whole blood, collected in connection with sensitization to the hapten diphenylcyclopropenone (DPC). These receptors were obtained from a young man with alopecia areata. Some clones in this sample may be carry-over from other donors' samples.

Only a few counts were recorded for this clonotype. The genes are TRBV7-2 and TRBJ1-4; a weak D match, TRBD1 (5 bases). This CDR3 has 15 amino acids. Trimming pared 5 bases from V and 8 bases from J, leaving 18 bases between. Germline CDR1 reads SGHTA; CDR2 reads FQGNSA. The CDR3 nucleotides read TGTGCCAGCAGCCGGAGGCGAGGGGCCGGGGAAAAACTGTTTTTT. Residues: CASSRRRGAGEKLFF.

This chain links TRBV7-2 with TRBJ2-3; D gene uncertain. The CDR3 contains 13 residues. In germline, CDR1 is SGHTA, CDR2 FQGNSA. Deletions cut 5 bases from V and 2 bases from J, with 8 bases between. This CDR3 reads CASSAEVTDTQYF. The DNA of the CDR3 is TGTGCCAGCAGCGCCGAGGTCACAGATACGCAGTATTTT. Supplemented by reference TRBV7-2 and TRBJ2-3, the full variable domain reads GAGVSQSPSNKVTEKGKDVELRCDPISGHTALYWYRQSLGQGLEFLIYFQGNSAPDKSGLPSDRFSAERTGGSVSTLTIQRTQQEDSAVYLCASSAEVTDTQYFGPGTRLTVL.

This clonotype was seen a few times. This rearrangement joins TRBV7-2 to TRBJ2-3; D might be TRBD1 (5 bases). Germline CDR1 reads SGHTA; CDR2 reads FQGNSA. V lost 1 base, J lost 4 bases, and 12 bases lay in between. The CDR3 totals 15 residues. CDR3 sequence: CASSLDGAPADTQYF. CDR3 nucleotides: TGTGCCAGCAGCTTAGATGGGGCGCCTGCAGATACGCAGTATTTT.

This clonotype was seen a handful of times. This sequence joins TRBV18 and TRBJ2-5; the D gene is possibly TRBD2 (6 bases). Trimming took 6 bases from V and 0 from J, leaving 14 bases between them. Germline V gene data show CDR1 as KGHSH and CDR2 as LQKENI. This CDR3 comprises 15 residues. The CDR3 DNA reads as TGTGCCAGCTCCCCGTTCGGGAGTTACCAAGAGACCCAGTACTTC. Protein: CASSPFGSYQETQYF. Full variable domain (remainder filled in from reference TRBV18 and TRBJ2-5): NAGVMQNPRHLVRRRGQEARLRCSPMKGHSHVYWYRQLPEEGLKFMVYLQKENIIDESGMPKERFSAEFPKEGPSILRIQQVVRGDSAAYFCASSPFGSYQETQYFGPGTRLLVL.

Many counts were recorded for this clonotype. This chain joins TRBV29-1 and TRBJ2-1, with 10 bases that match TRBD1. J gave up 6 bases and V 4 bases, and 18 bases lay outside the gene matches. CDR3 length: 18 amino acids. CDR1 and CDR2 (germline): SQVTM, ANQGSEA. The CDR3 DNA reads as TGCAGCGTTGGGCTCGGGACAGGGGTCGGCGGGGGTAGCAATGAGCAGTTCTTC. It is translated as CSVGLGTGVGGGSNEQFF.

Only a few counts were recorded for this clonotype. The rearrangement links TRBV29-1 to TRBJ2-5, with 7 bases that match TRBD1. J was trimmed by 5 bases and V by 7 bases; bases with no gene match: 13. The CDR3 totals 14 residues. Germline loops: CDR1 SQVTM, CDR2 ANQGSEA. CDR3 loop: CSGVQGGAGETQYF. The CDR3, as DNA: TGCAGCGGCGTTCAAGGGGGCGCCGGGGAGACCCAGTACTTC.

This clonotype was counted ten times or more. The chain uses TRBV20-1 and TRBJ1-4; D gene unclear. Trimming cost V 4 bases and J 0 bases, with 6 bases left between them. The CDR3 length is 13 residues. The germline V gene encodes CDR1 DFQATT and CDR2 SNEGSKA (reference sequence). This CDR3 reads CSATLSTNEKLFF. CDR3 coding DNA: TGCAGTGCTACACTTTCAACTAATGAAAAACTGTTTTTT.

The chain couples TRBV6-2 or TRBV6-3 to TRBJ1-1; tentative D call: TRBD1 (6 bases). CDR1 is MNHEY, CDR2 SVGEGT, per germline. The CDR3 is made up of 16 amino acids. The V gene lost 6 bases and the J gene lost 1 base, with 18 bases spanning the gap. This CDR3 is CASSILGGRGNTEAFF. CDR3 coding DNA: TGTGCCAGCAGCATCCTAGGGGGACGAGGGAACACTGAAGCTTTCTTT.

This clonotype was detected a few times. The chain is built from TRBV19 and TRBJ1-6; D possibly corresponds to TRBD1 (6 bases). Trimming took 5 bases from V and 7 from J, leaving 18 bases between them. The CDR3 totals 16 residues. Germline-derived CDR1 and CDR2 are LNHDA and SQIVND (reference sequence). The CDR3 DNA is TGTGCCAGTAGTGCGACCGGGACAACCGCCAATTCACCCCTCCACTTT. This codes for CASSATGTTANSPLHF.

The rearrangement links TRBV7-9 to TRBJ2-5, with TRBD1 as a possible D gene (6 bases). V was shortened by 5 bases and J by 1 base, with 17 bases between the two germline ends. Germline V CDR1 and CDR2: SEHNR, FQNEAQ (reference sequence). This CDR3 spans 16 amino acids. In nucleotides, the CDR3 is TGTGCCAGCAGCCTCTTCCCGACAGGCCCCCAAGAGACCCAGTACTTC. It yields the protein CASSLFPTGPQETQYF.

The chain couples TRBV28 to TRBJ1-1; the D is unclear. Germline CDR1 is MDHEN and CDR2 is SYDVKM. The ends were cut back, 4 bases at V and 4 bases at J, with 4 bases in the middle. This CDR3 is built from 11 residues. Here the CDR3 DNA reads TGTGCCAGCAGTTCCATCACTGAAGCTTTCTTT. The encoded protein is CASSSITEAFF.

CDR3 protein: CASSLAGSGPIINNEQFF. The DNA of the CDR3 is TGCGCCAGCAGCTTGGCGGGGTCGGGCCCCATAATAAACAATGAGCAGTTCTTC. J is TRBJ2-1 and V is TRBV5-1; TRBD2 might be the D (5 bases). The V end was cut by 0 bases, the J end by 5 bases, with 21 bases between. Germline V gives CDR1 SGHRS, CDR2 YFSETQ. This CDR3 has 18 amino acids.

This chain uses TRBV12-5 with TRBJ2-3; TRBD2 is a possible D gene (6 bases). The V end was cut by 6 bases, the J end by 4 bases, with 17 bases between. CDR1 and CDR2 from the germline V gene are LGHNT and FRNRAP. The CDR3 has 15 amino acids. The CDR3 DNA sequence: TGTGCTAGTGGAACGGGGGAGGCGGGCGCAGATACGCAGTATTTT. It is translated as CASGTGEAGADTQYF.

The chain links TRBV20-1 to TRBJ2-1; maybe TRBD2 (5 bases). V gave up 6 bases and J gave up 4 bases, with 22 bases separating them. This CDR3 has 16 residues. CDR1 and CDR2 (germline): DFQATT, SNEGSKA (reference sequence). The CDR3 coding sequence is TGCAGTGCCCCCGGTGAGGCGGGTAAACTATACAATGAGCAGTTCTTC. Its protein product is CSAPGEAGKLYNEQFF.

This clonotype has only a few counts. The chain joins TRBV3-1 to TRBJ2-1; 10 positions match TRBD2. Germline V gives CDR1 LGHDT, CDR2 YNNKEL (reference sequence). V lost 4 bases and J lost 6; bases outside the gene matches: 6. The CDR3 is made up of 15 amino acids. The CDR3 sequence is CASSPLAGALNEQFF. In DNA form, the CDR3 reads TGTGCCAGCAGCCCCCTAGCGGGGGCCCTCAATGAGCAGTTCTTC.

The table lists this clonotype with a few counts. The chain employs TRBV10-3 and TRBJ1-4, with 9 positions matching TRBD1. This CDR3 is 15 amino acids long. Losses at the gene ends were 6 bases for V and 6 bases for J; bases not matched to a gene: 8. The V gene's germline CDR1 is ENHRY and CDR2 SYGVKD. The CDR3 loop reads CAIRGQGSGDEKLFF. The CDR3, as DNA: TGTGCCATCAGGGGACAGGGCTCCGGGGATGAAAAACTGTTTTTT.

This chain joins TRBV27 and TRBJ2-1, with 12 positions matching TRBD2. The V and J ends lost 5 bases and 1 base, in that order; junction bases with no gene match: 6. CDR1 is MNHEY, CDR2 SMNVEV, per germline (reference sequence). This CDR3 spans 17 amino acids. In nucleotides, the CDR3 is TGTGCCAGCAGTCTCACTAGCGGGGGGCTATCCTACAATGAGCAGTTCTTC. Its translation is CASSLTSGGLSYNEQFF.

This chain connects TRBV7-3 to TRBJ2-1; no definite D call. Trimming cost V 3 bases and J 5 bases, with 14 bases left between them. Germline V gives CDR1 SGHTA, CDR2 FQGTGA. This CDR3 is built from 15 residues. CDR3 amino acids: CASSFDGFSHNEQFF. The CDR3 DNA reads TGTGCCAGCAGCTTCGATGGGTTTTCCCACAATGAGCAGTTCTTC. Using reference TRBV7-3 and TRBJ2-1 for the parts outside the CDR3, the full variable domain is GAGVSQTPSNKVTEKGKYVELRCDPISGHTALYWYRQSLGQGPEFLIYFQGTGAADDSGLPNDRFFAVRPEGSVSTLKIQRTERGDSAVYLCASSFDGFSHNEQFFGPGTRLTVL.

This chain connects TRBV9 to TRBJ1-6, with 7 bases that match TRBD1. Germline values: CDR1 SGDLS, CDR2 YYNGEE. The CDR3 covers 16 residues. Trimming cost V 4 bases and J 4 bases; bases outside gene matches: 8. The DNA for the CDR3 is TGTGCCAGCAGCCATCAGGGGGACTTGTATAATTCACCCCTCCACTTT. Amino acid sequence: CASSHQGDLYNSPLHF.

This clonotype was recorded a few times. This rearrangement joins TRBV9 to TRBJ2-1; 11 bases are a match to TRBD2. The J segment lost 0 bases and the V segment lost 0 bases, leaving 2 bases of the junction unmatched. CDR1 is SGDLS, CDR2 YYNGEE, per germline. CDR3 length: 17 residues. The CDR3 DNA follows: TGTGCCAGCAGCGTAGTCCTAGCGGGGGGCTCCTACAATGAGCAGTTCTTC. Protein product: CASSVVLAGGSYNEQFF.

This clonotype occurred many times. This rearrangement joins TRBV27 to TRBJ1-6; D is ambiguous. CDR1 MNHEY and CDR2 SMNVEV come from the germline V gene (reference sequence). V was pared by 4 bases and J by 10 bases, with 11 bases between. The CDR3 loop spans 13 amino acids. CDR3 sequence (DNA): TGTGCCAGCAGTTACCGGGGTCAATCACCCCTCCACTTT. Its protein product is CASSYRGQSPLHF.

V gene TRBV6-2 or TRBV6-3 combines with J gene TRBJ2-3, with D maybe TRBD1 (6 bases). The CDR3 covers 15 residues. The V and J ends lost 8 bases and 4 bases respectively, with 19 bases between them. CDR1 and CDR2 from the germline V gene are MNHEY and SVGEGT. CDR3 nucleotides: TGTGCCAGCGCACCCGGGACACTTAAGGCAGATACGCAGTATTTT. Amino acids: CASAPGTLKADTQYF.

A few counts support this clonotype. This chain connects TRBV12-2 to TRBJ2-1; the table names TRBD2, a call not compared with the DNA. TRBV12-2 constitutes a pseudogene. The CDR3 sequence is 16 residues long. The CDR3 region has the DNA TGTGCAAGTCGCTTAGCGCGGTCTAGCGGGAACAATGAGCAGTTCTTC. Translated: CASRLARSSGNNEQFF.

The chain links TRBV7-3 to TRBJ1-1; TRBD1 is a possible D gene (5 bases). V was pared by 1 base and J by 5 bases, with 11 bases between. CDR1 and CDR2 (germline): SGHTA, FQGTGA. This CDR3 has 14 amino acids. The CDR3, as DNA: TGTGCCAGCAGCTTAAGAGGGGAACTGACTGAAGCTTTCTTT. Translation: CASSLRGELTEAFF.

This rearrangement joins TRBV12-3 or TRBV12-4 to TRBJ1-1, with D hard to call. There are 15 residues in the CDR3. V was clipped by 6 bases and J by 0 bases, with 14 bases between them. As DNA, the CDR3 is TGTGCCAGCAGCCCCCGGGTCTTAATGAACACTGAAGCTTTCTTT. This encodes CASSPRVLMNTEAFF.